The 16 T cell receptor beta chains listed next were all sequenced from one sample in a study of T-cell reconstitution after alpha-beta-depleted transplantation in children. It was with unique molecular identifiers that the TCRbeta library was prepared. TCRdb called the PCR reads again in MiXCR, with one record for every CDR3 protein. The data hold some 76,000 distinct CDR3 sequences, with about a tenth observed a single time. The sample consisted of PBMCs, taken before TCRalphabeta/CD19-depleted stem cell transplant. The receptors were gathered from a boy aged 10-17 years with acute myeloid leukemia, due to receive a stem cell transplant.

In regard to this clonotype: The junction and the germline gene differ at one end; a read error may be behind it. This chain joins TRBV20-1 and TRBJ2-5; 16 bases are a match to TRBD2. In germline, CDR1 is DFQATT, CDR2 SNEGSKA (reference sequence). CDR3 size: 17 residues. The CDR3: CCASWGTSGGATETQYF. CDR3 bases: TGCTGTGCTAGCTGGGGGACTAGCGGGGGGGCCACGGAGACCCAGTACTTC.

This chain links TRBV29-1 with TRBJ2-1, with TRBD2 as a possible D gene (6 bases). The CDR3 contains 14 residues. Germline-derived CDR1 and CDR2 are SQVTM and ANQGSEA. With 5 bases removed from V and 2 bases from J, the gap between germline ends came to 13 bases. The CDR3 loop is CSVQFSGPYNEQFF. As DNA, the CDR3 is TGCAGCGTTCAATTTAGCGGCCCCTACAATGAGCAGTTCTTC.

This clonotype appeared many times. The V and J genes are TRBV12-3 or TRBV12-4 and TRBJ2-1, with TRBD1 matching over 8 bases. The junction had 10 bases not matched to a gene; V was cut back by 5 bases and J by 4 bases. The CDR3 extends over 16 amino acids. CDR3 DNA: TGTGCCAGCAGTCCTCCCGGGACAGGCGAGTACAATGAGCAGTTCTTC. Amino acids: CASSPPGTGEYNEQFF.

In this sample, this clonotype turned up many times. The chain joins TRBV14 to TRBJ2-7, with TRBD1 matching 9 bases. The CDR3 is made up of 16 amino acids. Trimming at V came to 0 bases and at J to 1 base, leaving 4 bases not matched to a gene. CDR1 is SGHDN and CDR2 is FVKESK in the germline V gene. The CDR3 DNA sequence: TGTGCCAGCAGCCAAGATCTTGACAGGGGGTCCTACGAGCAGTACTTC. Its protein is CASSQDLDRGSYEQYF. Based on the CDR3 plus reference TRBV14 and TRBJ2-7, the full variable domain is EAGVTQFPSHSVIEKGQTVTLRCDPISGHDNLYWYRRVMGKEIKFLLHFVKESKQDESGMPNNRFLAERTGGTYSTLKVQPAELEDSGVYFCASSQDLDRGSYEQYFGPGTRLTVT.

This clonotype was counted ten times or more. The chain carries TRBV14 and TRBJ1-2; D may be TRBD1 (6 bases). The CDR3 runs 12 residues. The germline V and J ends were trimmed by 5 bases and 5 bases, with 9 bases remaining between them. Germline-derived CDR1 and CDR2 are SGHDN and FVKESK. CDR3 nucleotide sequence: TGTGCCAGCAGCTTTGGACAGTATGGCTACACCTTC. Its translation: CASSFGQYGYTF.

This clonotype has a count of ten or more. This chain links TRBV4-1 with TRBJ2-3; D gene uncertain. Germline loops: CDR1 MGHRA, CDR2 YSYEKL. V lost 1 base and J 0 bases, leaving 14 bases between the germline ends. The CDR3 covers 17 residues. In DNA form, the CDR3 reads TGCGCCAGCAGCCAAGGTAGAGCGTTATCTAGCACAGATACGCAGTATTTT. Amino acids: CASSQGRALSSTDTQYF.

This clonotype was recorded many times. The gene calls are TRBV9 and TRBJ1-1; D gene unclear. Germline-derived CDR1 and CDR2 are SGDLS and YYNGEE. The CDR3 is 13 residues long. The ends were cut back, 3 bases at V and 1 base at J, with 7 bases in the middle. CDR3 sequence: CASSGPGNTEAFF. In DNA, the CDR3 is TGTGCCAGCAGCGGACCAGGGAACACTGAAGCTTTCTTT.

This clonotype was seen many times. This chain connects TRBV11-2 to TRBJ1-2; D might be TRBD1 (5 bases). The CDR3 loop spans 14 amino acids. CDR1 is SGHAT and CDR2 is FQNNGV in the germline V gene. The V end lost 8 bases, the J end lost 4 bases, and 17 bases lay between the germline ends. The CDR3 DNA is TGTGCCAGCGCCCAAGGGGCGCATTTCTATGGCTACACCTTC. Protein product: CASAQGAHFYGYTF.

J is TRBJ2-5 and V is TRBV5-4, with D unresolved. The CDR3 sequence is 15 residues long. Looked up from germline, CDR1 is SGHNT and CDR2 is YYREEE (reference sequence). The V end lost 0 bases, the J end lost 5 bases, and 14 bases lay between the germline ends. The CDR3 reads CASSLGGSIGETQYF. The CDR3 DNA follows: TGTGCCAGCAGCTTGGGCGGTAGCATCGGGGAGACCCAGTACTTC.

The chain has TRBV12-3 or TRBV12-4 and TRBJ2-2; D possibly corresponds to TRBD2 (5 bases). V was trimmed by 5 bases and J by 2 bases, leaving 12 bases between them. This CDR3 is 15 amino acids long. The CDR3 reads CASSRWEPNTGELFF. In DNA, the CDR3 is TGTGCCAGCAGTAGGTGGGAGCCCAACACCGGGGAGCTGTTTTTT.

In this sample, this clonotype turned up many times. The gene calls are TRBV29-1 and TRBJ2-1; 11 bases agree with TRBD2. The CDR3 length is 13 residues. V lost 6 bases to trimming and J lost 4 bases; unmatched junction nucleotides: 2. Per germline, CDR1 SQVTM and CDR2 ANQGSEA. CDR3 protein: CSVSSGGYNEQFF. The CDR3 DNA follows: TGCAGCGTCTCTAGCGGGGGGTACAATGAGCAGTTCTTC.

This clonotype has only a few counts. The chain joins TRBV30 to TRBJ1-2; TRBD1 is a possible D gene (6 bases). The length of the CDR3 is 14 residues. Germline V gene data show CDR1 as GTSNPN and CDR2 as SVGIG (reference sequence). V lost 3 bases and J lost 8, with 19 bases in between. CDR3 in DNA: TGTGCCTGGAGAGCCCCGGGTGGGGGCTACGGCTACACCTTC. Translated: CAWRAPGGGYGYTF.

This clonotype was picked up many times. CDR3 residues: CASSQGYEQYV. The CDR3 DNA reads as TGTGCCAGCAGCCAAGGCTACGAGCAGTACGTC. The chain is built from TRBV3-1 and TRBJ2-7; D is unclear. Trimming removed 1 base at V and 3 bases at J, with 1 base between. Germline V gene lookup returns CDR1 LGHDT and CDR2 YNNKEL (reference sequence). The CDR3 has 11 amino acids.

The sample holds many counts of this clonotype. The chain carries TRBV5-6 and TRBJ1-1; the D gene is possibly TRBD1 (6 bases). Trimming stripped 0 bases from V and 1 base from J, with 10 bases between. Germline assignment: CDR1 SGHDT and CDR2 YYEEEE. The CDR3 is made up of 15 amino acids. This chain's CDR3 is CASSLVDSKNTEAFF. The CDR3 DNA reads as TGTGCCAGCAGCTTGGTGGACAGTAAGAACACTGAAGCTTTCTTT.

At least ten counts were recorded for this clonotype. CDR3 sequence reads: CASSLVGTGAEAFF. In DNA form, the CDR3 reads TGCGCCAGCAGCTTGGTCGGAACCGGCGCTGAAGCTTTCTTT. This chain joins TRBV5-1 and TRBJ1-1, with no clear D. Germline V CDR1 and CDR2: SGHRS, YFSETQ. Trimming removed 0 bases from V and 6 bases from J, with 12 bases in between. The CDR3 runs to 14 residues.

This clonotype occurred many times. The rearrangement links TRBV3-1 to TRBJ1-5; possibly TRBD1 for D (5 bases). The germline gives CDR1 LGHDT, CDR2 YNNKEL (reference sequence). This CDR3 contains 15 residues. The V end lost 3 bases, the J end lost 6 bases, and 15 bases lay between the germline ends. The CDR3 DNA follows: TGTGCCAGCAGCCAGACCGGCAGGGAGGGTCAGCCCCAGCATTTT. Translating gives CASSQTGREGQPQHF. The full variable domain, in which reference TRBV3-1 and TRBJ1-5 provide the parts outside the CDR3, is DTAVSQTPKYLVTQMGNDKSIKCEQNLGHDTMYWYKQDSKKFLKIMFSYNNKELIINETVPNRFSPKSPDKAHLNLHINSLELGDSAVYFCASSQTGREGQPQHFGDGTRLSIL.